The T cell receptor beta chain described here comes from a study of T cells after yellow fever vaccination (dated by TCRdb to the late 2010s). At the level of the whole study: The SMART-Seq v4 Ultra Low Input RNA kit was used to prepare libraries from fractions with low cell numbers. To track T-cell clones before and after primary and booster YFV17D yellow fever vaccination, bulk TCR alpha and beta repertoires were sequenced longitudinally. The cohort comprised two healthy male donors, one aged 18 to 30 and one aged 30 to 40 years. Blood samples were taken at several timepoints before and after primary and secondary immunization, and bulk PBMC replicates and cell subsets were isolated. The paper's findings and limits, for the study overall: The secondary T-cell response was found to be weaker but faster than the primary response, with a peak reached on day 5 rather than on day 15. Because only a couple of donors were included in the study, the extent to which the findings can be generalized is limited. After the booster, most of the clones that had expanded following primary vaccination were detected again (roughly 96% of CD4 and 80% to 90% of CD8), which suggests that memory was broadly maintained. Computational filtering was needed because FACS-sorted repertoires could contain abundant contaminating clonotypes from the bulk population. A small share of clonotypes occurred in both CD4 and CD8 compartments, likely arising from convergent recombination.

In the germline V gene, CDR1 corresponds to SGDLS and CDR2 to YYNGEE. V is clipped by 0 bases and J by 2 bases, and the sequence between their germline boundaries is 9 bases long. The CDR3 goes from the cysteine to the phenylalanine over 14 residues. The only DNA kept is the CDR3, 42 bases in frame from the first base. The sample holds a few counts of this clonotype. The target of this receptor is not known. Per-nucleotide qualities are absent, and no much larger clonotype sits a single base away. These reads were obtained on an Illumina NovaSeq 6000. Synthesis of TCR cDNA relied on 5'RACE template switching, a step that introduced a universal primer site along with unique molecular identifiers. cDNA synthesis was primed from both the TCR alpha and TCR beta constant segments. Library amplification used two PCR steps, and the second PCR step added sample barcodes and sequencing adapters. Sequencing of the libraries was done on either Illumina HiSeq 2500 (2x100 bp) or NovaSeq (2x150 bp). Concerning the study's data processing: Reads were demultiplexed and collapsed into UMI consensus sequences with MIGEC, and V(D)J alignment was performed with MiXCR. Vaccine-responding clonotypes were defined with edgeR using replicate PBMC samples, requiring FDR below 0.01 and a log2 fold change above 5 up to day 15. Bulk clonotypes were assigned CD4 or CD8 identity according to which sequenced CD4 or CD8 repertoire held them at higher abundance. TCRdb trimmed public reads at Q25 via fastp, called clones via MiXCR and kept in-frame beta chains. Here each entry gathers all rows of one CDR3 protein and keeps the most common genes and DNA. The authors' filters were not applied to this entry. The sample table lists under 200,000 distinct CDR3 sequences, 9.5% to 11% of them with a count of one. Of the sample, 36% falls within the top ten clones.

The label giving this sample's treatment or condition can be read as: live attenuated yellow fever vaccine strain. A standard Ficoll-Paque protocol was used to isolate PBMCs from peripheral blood. CD4 and CD8 T-cell fractions were isolated with Dynabeads CD4 and CD8 positive selection kits. TriZol was used to extract RNA from bulk PBMCs, CD4 and CD8 fractions, and dextramer-positive and dextramer-negative fractions. This chain joins TRBV9 to TRBJ2-7; there is no confident call for the D gene. Sequenced here: CD8+ T cells sorted from PBMCs, sampled 15 days after the yellow fever booster vaccination. The TCR comes from a young man who received the YFV17D yellow fever vaccine. The DNA sequence is TGTGCCAGCAGCGTAGGGCCCTCTACCTACGAGCAGTACTTC. Its translation is CASSVGPSTYEQYF. Beyond the CDR3, the reference TRBV9 and TRBJ2-7 genes provide the residues; the full variable domain reads: DSGVTQTPKHLITATGQRVTLRCSPRSGDLSVYWYQQSLDQGLQFLIQYYNGEERAKGNILERFSAQQFPDLHSELNLSSLELGDSALYFCASSVGPSTYEQYFGPGTRLTVT.